These 5 T cell receptor beta chains share one sample of origin, sequenced in a study of blood T cell repertoires in COVID-19. Profiled with immunoSEQ multiplex PCR; TCRdb holds only in-frame clones, not every one. The sample records fewer than 300,000 clones, about 93% being singletons. Material: PBMCs or T cells enriched from blood (not recorded which). All receptors derive from a woman in her 30s who had recovered from COVID-19.

This sequence joins TRBV7-3 and TRBJ2-3; 12 bases align to TRBD2. Germline V CDR1 and CDR2: SGHTA, FQGTGA. The ends lost 5 bases at V and 4 bases at J; junction bases unmatched: 10. This CDR3 has 17 amino acids. The CDR3 DNA reads TGTGCCAGCAGCCCATCAAGACTAGCGGGAGTGCCAGATACGCAGTATTTT. Amino acid sequence: CASSPSRLAGVPDTQYF. Supplemented by reference TRBV7-3 and TRBJ2-3, the full variable domain reads GAGVSQTPSNKVTEKGKYVELRCDPISGHTALYWYRQSLGQGPEFLIYFQGTGAADDSGLPNDRFFAVRPEGSVSTLKIQRTERGDSAVYLCASSPSRLAGVPDTQYFGPGTRLTVL.

This chain links TRBV4-2 with TRBJ2-2, with D tentatively TRBD2 (5 bases). The CDR3 covers 15 residues. From germline, CDR1 is LGHNA and CDR2 YNFKEQ. V was cut by 4 bases and J by 2 bases, with 11 bases left in between. For the CDR3, the DNA is TGTGCCAGCAGCCGCCGGGATTTCAACACCGGGGAGCTGTTTTTT. Protein: CASSRRDFNTGELFF.

V gene TRBV28 combines with J gene TRBJ1-5, with 8 nucleotides matching TRBD1. Germline-derived CDR1 and CDR2 are MDHEN and SYDVKM. This CDR3 comprises 20 residues. V shed 7 bases, J shed 2 bases, and the junction held 22 bases outside the gene matches. CDR3: CASTLGRDPGGGLGNQPQHF. The CDR3 DNA follows: TGTGCCAGCACCTTAGGGAGAGATCCAGGGGGCGGCTTAGGCAATCAGCCCCAGCATTTT.

This chain uses TRBV6-5 with TRBJ1-1; D not resolved. CDR3 length: 12 amino acids. Trimming removed 7 bases at V and 0 bases at J, with 6 bases between. Germline loops: CDR1 MNHEY, CDR2 SVGAGI. This CDR3 reads CASKILNTEAFF. CDR3 in DNA: TGTGCCAGCAAAATCTTGAACACTGAAGCTTTCTTT.

This clone was detected only once. The chain couples TRBV7-9 to TRBJ2-2; no reliable D call. The germline V and J ends were trimmed by 7 bases and 7 bases, with 22 bases remaining between them. The CDR3 sequence is 16 residues long. The germline V gene encodes CDR1 SEHNR and CDR2 FQNEAQ (reference sequence). The CDR3: CASKESTRLVDGELFF. CDR3 DNA: TGTGCCAGCAAGGAGAGCACCCGCCTTGTGGACGGGGAGCTGTTTTTT.